The entry below describes one TCR beta chain. Its antigen remains unidentified. This specimen belongs to a study of T cell responses to AZD1222 COVID-19 vaccine. Regarding the study as a whole: Spike-specific TCR breadth and depth both grew after two AZD1222 doses. Repertoire sampling was restricted to post-peak T cell response timepoints.

Sequencing used immunoSEQ multiplex PCR; TCRdb keeps in-frame clones, though not all of them. The data contain 250,000 to 300,000 clones, 85% to 95% of them seen just once; the ten biggest clones take up around 0.6%. This sequence originates from an adult who received the AZD1222 COVID-19 vaccine. The sample here was peripheral blood, taken 28 days after the second AZD1222 dose.

CDR3 DNA: TGTGCCAGTATAGCGGGAAGCTCCTACGAGCAGTACTTC. Amino acids: CASIAGSSYEQYF. This chain connects TRBV6-5 to TRBJ2-7, with 8 nucleotides matching TRBD2. This CDR3 spans 13 amino acids. The V segment lost 9 bases and the J segment 0 bases; nucleotides outside the gene matches: 4. The germline V gene encodes CDR1 MNHEY and CDR2 SVGAGI.